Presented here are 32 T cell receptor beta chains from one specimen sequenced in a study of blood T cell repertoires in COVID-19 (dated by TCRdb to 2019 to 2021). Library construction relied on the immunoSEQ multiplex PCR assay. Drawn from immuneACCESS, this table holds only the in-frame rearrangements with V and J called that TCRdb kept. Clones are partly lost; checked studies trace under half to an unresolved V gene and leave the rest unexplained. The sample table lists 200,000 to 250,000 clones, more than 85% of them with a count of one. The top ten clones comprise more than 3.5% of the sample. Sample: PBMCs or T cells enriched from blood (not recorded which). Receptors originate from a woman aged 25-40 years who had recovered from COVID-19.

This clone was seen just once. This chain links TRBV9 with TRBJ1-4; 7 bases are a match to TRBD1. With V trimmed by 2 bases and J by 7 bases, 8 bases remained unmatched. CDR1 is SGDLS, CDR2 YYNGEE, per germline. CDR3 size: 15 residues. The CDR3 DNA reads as TGTGCCAGCAGCGTTGCCGGGACAGAGCGTGAAAAACTGTTTTTT. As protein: CASSVAGTEREKLFF. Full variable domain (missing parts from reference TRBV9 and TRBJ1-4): DSGVTQTPKHLITATGQRVTLRCSPRSGDLSVYWYQQSLDQGLQFLIQYYNGEERAKGNILERFSAQQFPDLHSELNLSSLELGDSALYFCASSVAGTEREKLFFGSGTQLSVL.

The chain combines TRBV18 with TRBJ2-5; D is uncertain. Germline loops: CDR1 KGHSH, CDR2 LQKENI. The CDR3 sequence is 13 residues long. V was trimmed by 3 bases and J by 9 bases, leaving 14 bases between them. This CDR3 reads CASSPSLAASQYF. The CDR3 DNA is TGTGCCAGCTCACCCAGCCTCGCGGCGTCCCAGTACTTC. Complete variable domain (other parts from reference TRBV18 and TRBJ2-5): NAGVMQNPRHLVRRRGQEARLRCSPMKGHSHVYWYRQLPEEGLKFMVYLQKENIIDESGMPKERFSAEFPKEGPSILRIQQVVRGDSAAYFCASSPSLAASQYFGPGTRLLVL.

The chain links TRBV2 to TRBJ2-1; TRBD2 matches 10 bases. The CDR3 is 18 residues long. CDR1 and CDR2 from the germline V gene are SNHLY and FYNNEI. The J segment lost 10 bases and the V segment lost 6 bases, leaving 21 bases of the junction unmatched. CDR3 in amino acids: CASRPRGGGTSGEGEQFF. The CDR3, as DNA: TGTGCCAGCAGGCCACGGGGAGGTGGAACTAGCGGGGAGGGGGAGCAGTTCTTC.

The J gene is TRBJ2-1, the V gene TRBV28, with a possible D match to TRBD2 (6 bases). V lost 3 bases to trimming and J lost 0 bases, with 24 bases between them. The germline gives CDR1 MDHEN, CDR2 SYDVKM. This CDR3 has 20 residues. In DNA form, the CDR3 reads TGTGCCAGCAGTTTGGGAGGTCTGGGTTACTTTAACAGCTCCTACAATGAGCAGTTCTTC. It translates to CASSLGGLGYFNSSYNEQFF.

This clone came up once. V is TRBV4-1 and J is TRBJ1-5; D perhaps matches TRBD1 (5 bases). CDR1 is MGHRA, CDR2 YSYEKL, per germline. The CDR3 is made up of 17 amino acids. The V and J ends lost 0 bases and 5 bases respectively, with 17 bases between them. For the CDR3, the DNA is TGCGCCAGCAGCCAAGAGATAGGGACTCTACCACATCAGCCCCAGCATTTT. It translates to CASSQEIGTLPHQPQHF.

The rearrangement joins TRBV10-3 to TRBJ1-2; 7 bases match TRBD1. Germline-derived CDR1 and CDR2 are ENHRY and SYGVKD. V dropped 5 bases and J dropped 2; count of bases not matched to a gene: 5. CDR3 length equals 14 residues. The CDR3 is CAISPDRRNYGYTF. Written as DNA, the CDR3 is TGTGCCATCAGTCCGGACAGGAGAAACTATGGCTACACCTTC.

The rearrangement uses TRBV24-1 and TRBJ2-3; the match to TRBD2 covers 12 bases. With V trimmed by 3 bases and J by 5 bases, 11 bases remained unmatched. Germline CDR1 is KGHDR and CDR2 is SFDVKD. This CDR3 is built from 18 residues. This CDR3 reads CATSDPSSGRAVLDTQYF. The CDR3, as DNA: TGTGCCACCAGTGATCCATCTAGCGGGAGGGCCGTTTTAGATACGCAGTATTTT.

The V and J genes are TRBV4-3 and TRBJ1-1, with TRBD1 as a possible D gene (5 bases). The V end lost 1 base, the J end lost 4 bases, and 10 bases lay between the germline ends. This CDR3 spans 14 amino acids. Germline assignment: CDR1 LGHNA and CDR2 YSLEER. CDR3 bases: TGCGCCAGCAGCCAAGGACGGGGGTTCACTGAAGCTTTCTTT. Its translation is CASSQGRGFTEAFF.

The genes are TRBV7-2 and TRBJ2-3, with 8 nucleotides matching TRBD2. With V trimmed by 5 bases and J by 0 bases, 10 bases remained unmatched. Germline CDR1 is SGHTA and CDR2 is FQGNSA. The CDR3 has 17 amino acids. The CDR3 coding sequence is TGTGCCAGCAGCAATTTAGCGGGATGGGCTAGCACAGATACGCAGTATTTT. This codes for CASSNLAGWASTDTQYF.

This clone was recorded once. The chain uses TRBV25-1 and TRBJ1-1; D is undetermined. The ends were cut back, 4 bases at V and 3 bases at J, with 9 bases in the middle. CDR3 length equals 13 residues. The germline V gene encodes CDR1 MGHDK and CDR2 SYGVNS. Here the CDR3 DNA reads TGTGCCAGCAGTGCTTGGGAGGACACTGAAGCTTTCTTT. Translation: CASSAWEDTEAFF.

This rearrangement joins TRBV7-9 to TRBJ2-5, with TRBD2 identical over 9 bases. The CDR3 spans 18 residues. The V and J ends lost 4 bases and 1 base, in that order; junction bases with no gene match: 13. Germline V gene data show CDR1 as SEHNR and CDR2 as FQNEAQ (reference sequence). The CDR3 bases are TGTGCCAGCAGCTCCCGCGGGAGGAGACTAGCGGCCCAAGAGACCCAGTACTTC. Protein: CASSSRGRRLAAQETQYF. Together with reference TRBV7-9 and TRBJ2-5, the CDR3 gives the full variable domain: DTGVSQNPRHKITKRGQNVTFRCDPISEHNRLYWYRQTLGQGPEFLTYFQNEAQLEKSRLLSDRFSAERPKGSFSTLEIQRTEQGDSAMYLCASSSRGRRLAAQETQYFGPGTRLLVL.

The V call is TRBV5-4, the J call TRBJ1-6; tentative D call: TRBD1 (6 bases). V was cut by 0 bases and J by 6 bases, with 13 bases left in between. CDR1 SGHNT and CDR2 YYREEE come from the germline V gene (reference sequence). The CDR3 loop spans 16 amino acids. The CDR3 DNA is TGTGCCAGCAGCTTGGGAGGACAGAATCGTAATTCACCCCTCCACTTT. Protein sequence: CASSLGGQNRNSPLHF.

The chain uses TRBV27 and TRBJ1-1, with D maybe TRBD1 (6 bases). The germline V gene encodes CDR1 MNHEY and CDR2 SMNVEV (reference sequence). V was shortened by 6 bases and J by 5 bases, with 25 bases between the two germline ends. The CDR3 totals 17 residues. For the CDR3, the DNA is TGTGCCAGCAGCCTTATGTGGGGGGGTAGGGGGTCGACTGAAGCTTTCTTT. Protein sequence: CASSLMWGGRGSTEAFF.

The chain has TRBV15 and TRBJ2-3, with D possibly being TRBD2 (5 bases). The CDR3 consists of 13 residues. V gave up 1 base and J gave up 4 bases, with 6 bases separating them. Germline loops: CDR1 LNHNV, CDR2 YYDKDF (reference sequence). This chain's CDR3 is CATSRAGSDTQYF. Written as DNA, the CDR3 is TGTGCCACCAGCAGAGCGGGGTCAGATACGCAGTATTTT.

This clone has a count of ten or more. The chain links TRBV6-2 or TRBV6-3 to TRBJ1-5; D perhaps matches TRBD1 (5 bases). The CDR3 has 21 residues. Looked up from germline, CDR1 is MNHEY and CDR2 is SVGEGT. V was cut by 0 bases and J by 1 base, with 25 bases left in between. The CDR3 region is CASSYSMFRTGGAKSNQPQHF. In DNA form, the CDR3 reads TGTGCCAGCAGTTACTCGATGTTTAGGACGGGAGGGGCCAAAAGCAATCAGCCCCAGCATTTT.

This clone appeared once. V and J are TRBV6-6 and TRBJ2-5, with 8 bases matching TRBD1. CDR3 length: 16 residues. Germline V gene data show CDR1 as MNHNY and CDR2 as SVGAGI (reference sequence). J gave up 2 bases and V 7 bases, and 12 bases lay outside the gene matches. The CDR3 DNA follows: TGTGCCAGCACTCTATCGACAGGGGTGGGACAAGAGACCCAGTACTTC. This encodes CASTLSTGVGQETQYF.

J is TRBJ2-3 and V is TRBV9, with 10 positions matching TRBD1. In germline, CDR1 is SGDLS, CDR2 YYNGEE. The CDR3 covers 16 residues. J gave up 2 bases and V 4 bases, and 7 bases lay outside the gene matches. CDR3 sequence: CASSKQGQGYTDTQYF. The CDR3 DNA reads TGTGCCAGCAGCAAGCAGGGACAGGGGTACACAGATACGCAGTATTTT.

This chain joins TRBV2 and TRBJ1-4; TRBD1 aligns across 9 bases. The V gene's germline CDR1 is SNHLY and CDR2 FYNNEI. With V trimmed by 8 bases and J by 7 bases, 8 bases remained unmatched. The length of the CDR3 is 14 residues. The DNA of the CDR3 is TGTGCCAGCGTGCGGGACAGGGATCTTGAAAAACTGTTTTTT. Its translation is CASVRDRDLEKLFF. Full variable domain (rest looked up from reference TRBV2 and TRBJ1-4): EPEVTQTPSHQVTQMGQEVILRCVPISNHLYFYWYRQILGQKVEFLVSFYNNEISEKSEIFDDQFSVERPDGSNFTLKIRSTKLEDSAMYFCASVRDRDLEKLFFGSGTQLSVL.

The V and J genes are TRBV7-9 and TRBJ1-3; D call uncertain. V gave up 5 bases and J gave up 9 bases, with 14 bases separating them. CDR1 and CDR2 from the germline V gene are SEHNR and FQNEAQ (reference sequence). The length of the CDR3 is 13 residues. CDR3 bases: TGTGCCAGCAGCCAACGCTCGAGTTTCACCATATATTTT. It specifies CASSQRSSFTIYF. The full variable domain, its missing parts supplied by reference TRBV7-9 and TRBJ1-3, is DTGVSQNPRHKITKRGQNVTFRCDPISEHNRLYWYRQTLGQGPEFLTYFQNEAQLEKSRLLSDRFSAERPKGSFSTLEIQRTEQGDSAMYLCASSQRSSFTIYFGEGSWLTVV.

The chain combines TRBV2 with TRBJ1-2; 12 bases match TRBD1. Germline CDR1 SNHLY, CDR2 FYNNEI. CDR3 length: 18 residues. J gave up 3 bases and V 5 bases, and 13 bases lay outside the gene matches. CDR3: CASSPRSGTGGEDYGYTF. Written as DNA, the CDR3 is TGTGCCAGCAGTCCACGAAGTGGGACAGGGGGCGAGGACTATGGCTACACCTTC. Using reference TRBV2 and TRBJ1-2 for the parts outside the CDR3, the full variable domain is EPEVTQTPSHQVTQMGQEVILRCVPISNHLYFYWYRQILGQKVEFLVSFYNNEISEKSEIFDDQFSVERPDGSNFTLKIRSTKLEDSAMYFCASSPRSGTGGEDYGYTFGSGTRLTVV.

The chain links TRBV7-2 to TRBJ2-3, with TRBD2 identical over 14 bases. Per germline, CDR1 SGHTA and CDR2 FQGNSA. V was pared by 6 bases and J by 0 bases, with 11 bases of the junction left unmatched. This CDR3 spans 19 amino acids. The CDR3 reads CASRSGLAGVPASTDTQYF. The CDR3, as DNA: TGTGCCAGCAGATCGGGACTAGCGGGAGTCCCCGCTAGCACAGATACGCAGTATTTT.

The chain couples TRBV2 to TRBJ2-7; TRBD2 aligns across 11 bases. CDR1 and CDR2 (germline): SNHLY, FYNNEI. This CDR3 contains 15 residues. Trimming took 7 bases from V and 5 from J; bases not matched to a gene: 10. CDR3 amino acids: CASTVALAGVNEQYF. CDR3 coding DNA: TGTGCCAGCACTGTTGCACTAGCGGGAGTTAACGAGCAGTACTTC. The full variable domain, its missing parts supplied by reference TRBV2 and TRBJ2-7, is EPEVTQTPSHQVTQMGQEVILRCVPISNHLYFYWYRQILGQKVEFLVSFYNNEISEKSEIFDDQFSVERPDGSNFTLKIRSTKLEDSAMYFCASTVALAGVNEQYFGPGTRLTVT.

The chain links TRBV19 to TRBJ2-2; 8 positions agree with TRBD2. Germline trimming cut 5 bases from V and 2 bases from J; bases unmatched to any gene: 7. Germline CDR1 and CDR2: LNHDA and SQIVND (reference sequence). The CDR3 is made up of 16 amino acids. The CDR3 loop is CASSPRREANTGELFF. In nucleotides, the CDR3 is TGTGCCAGTAGTCCTCGGCGGGAGGCTAACACCGGGGAGCTGTTTTTT.

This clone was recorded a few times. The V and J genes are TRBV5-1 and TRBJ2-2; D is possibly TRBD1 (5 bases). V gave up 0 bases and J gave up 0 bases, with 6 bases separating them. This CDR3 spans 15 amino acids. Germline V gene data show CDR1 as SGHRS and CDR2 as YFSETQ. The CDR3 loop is CASSLAQANTGELFF. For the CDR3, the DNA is TGCGCCAGCAGCTTGGCACAGGCGAACACCGGGGAGCTGTTTTTT.

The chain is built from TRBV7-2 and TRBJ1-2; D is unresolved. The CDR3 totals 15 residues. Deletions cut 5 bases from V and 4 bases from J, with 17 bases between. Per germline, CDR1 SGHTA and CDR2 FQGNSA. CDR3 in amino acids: CASSAGRIVLYGYTF. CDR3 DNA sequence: TGTGCCAGCAGCGCGGGCCGCATCGTCCTCTATGGCTACACCTTC.

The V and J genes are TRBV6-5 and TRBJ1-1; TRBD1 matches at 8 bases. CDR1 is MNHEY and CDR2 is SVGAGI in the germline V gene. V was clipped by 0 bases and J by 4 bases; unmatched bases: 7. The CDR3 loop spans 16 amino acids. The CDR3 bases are TGTGCCAGCAGTTACTCTCAGGGGGCGCGTGGCACTGAAGCTTTCTTT. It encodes CASSYSQGARGTEAFF.

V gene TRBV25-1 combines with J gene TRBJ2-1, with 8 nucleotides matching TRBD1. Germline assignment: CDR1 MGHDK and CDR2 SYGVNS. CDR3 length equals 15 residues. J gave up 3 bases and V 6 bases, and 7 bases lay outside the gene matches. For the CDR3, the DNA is TGTGCCAGCAGGACCTCCGGACAGGGCTACAATGAGCAGTTCTTC. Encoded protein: CASRTSGQGYNEQFF.

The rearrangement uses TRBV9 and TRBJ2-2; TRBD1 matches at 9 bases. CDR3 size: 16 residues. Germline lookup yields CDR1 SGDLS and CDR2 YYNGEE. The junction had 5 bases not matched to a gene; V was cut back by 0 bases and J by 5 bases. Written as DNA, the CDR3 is TGTGCCAGCAGCGTAGAGGGACAGGGTCGAACCGGGGAGCTGTTTTTT. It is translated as CASSVEGQGRTGELFF. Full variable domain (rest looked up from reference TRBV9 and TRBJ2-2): DSGVTQTPKHLITATGQRVTLRCSPRSGDLSVYWYQQSLDQGLQFLIQYYNGEERAKGNILERFSAQQFPDLHSELNLSSLELGDSALYFCASSVEGQGRTGELFFGEGSRLTVL.

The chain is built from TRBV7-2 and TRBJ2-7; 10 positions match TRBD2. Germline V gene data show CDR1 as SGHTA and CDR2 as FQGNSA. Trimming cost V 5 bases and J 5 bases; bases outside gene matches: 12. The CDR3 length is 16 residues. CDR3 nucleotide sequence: TGTGCCAGCAGCCGGGGACTAGCGCTCTGGTCTGACGAGCAGTACTTC. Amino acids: CASSRGLALWSDEQYF.

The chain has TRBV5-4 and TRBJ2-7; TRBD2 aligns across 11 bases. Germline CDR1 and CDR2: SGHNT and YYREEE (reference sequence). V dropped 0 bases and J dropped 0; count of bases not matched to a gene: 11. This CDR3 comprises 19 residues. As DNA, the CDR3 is TGTGCCAGCAGCTTGGGCCTAGCGGGAGGCATGAAGAGCTCCTACGAGCAGTACTTC. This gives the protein CASSLGLAGGMKSSYEQYF.

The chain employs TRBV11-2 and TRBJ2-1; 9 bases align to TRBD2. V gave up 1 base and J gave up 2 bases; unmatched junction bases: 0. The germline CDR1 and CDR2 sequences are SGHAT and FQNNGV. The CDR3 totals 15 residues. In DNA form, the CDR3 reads TGTGCCAGCAGCTTAGGGACTAGCGCCTACAATGAGCAGTTCTTC. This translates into CASSLGTSAYNEQFF.

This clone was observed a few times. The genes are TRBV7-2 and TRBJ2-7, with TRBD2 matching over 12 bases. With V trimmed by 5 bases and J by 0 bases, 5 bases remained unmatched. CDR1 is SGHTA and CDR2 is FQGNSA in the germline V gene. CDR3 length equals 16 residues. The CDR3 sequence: CASSRTSGRNSYEQYF. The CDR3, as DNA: TGTGCCAGCAGCAGAACTAGCGGGAGGAACTCCTACGAGCAGTACTTC.